This TCR beta chain was profiled in a study of early T cells in non-severe SARS-CoV-2 infection. Background on the study: It was bulk RNA from unsorted whole blood that was sequenced, and the chains were unpaired. Study-level points and caveats: The study's VDJdb matching favored anti-spike CD8 responses and missed private and CD4 specificities.

In this sample, this clonotype turned up many times. The antigen remains undetermined. CDR3 size: 16 residues. Trimming cost V 6 bases and J 0 bases; bases outside gene matches: 4. Individual cDNA molecules were tagged with unique molecular identifiers, the study reported. TCRdb re-derived calls from the 5' RACE reads in MiXCR, one entry per CDR3 protein. The table records some 81,000 distinct CDR3 sequences, approximately 9.1% of them present only once. This rearrangement joins TRBV12-3 or TRBV12-4 to TRBJ2-2; the match to TRBD2 covers 10 bases. The receptor was derived from an adult who was a healthcare worker with PCR-confirmed SARS-CoV-2 infection or an uninfected control (not recorded which). Sequences were obtained from whole blood. The CDR3 loop is CASSATSGTNTGELFF. Here the CDR3 DNA reads TGTGCCAGCAGCGCCACTAGCGGGACGAACACCGGGGAGCTGTTTTTT.